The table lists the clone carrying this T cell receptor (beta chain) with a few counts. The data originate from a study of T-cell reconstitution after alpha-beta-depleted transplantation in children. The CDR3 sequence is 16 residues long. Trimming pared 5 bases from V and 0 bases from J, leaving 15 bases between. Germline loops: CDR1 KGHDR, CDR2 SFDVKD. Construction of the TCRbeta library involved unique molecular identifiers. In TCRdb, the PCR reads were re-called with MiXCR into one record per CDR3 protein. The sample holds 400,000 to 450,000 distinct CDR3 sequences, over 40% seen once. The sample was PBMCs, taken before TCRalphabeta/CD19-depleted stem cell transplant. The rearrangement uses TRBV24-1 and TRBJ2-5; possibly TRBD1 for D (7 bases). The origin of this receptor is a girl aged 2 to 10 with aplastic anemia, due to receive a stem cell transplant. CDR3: CATSAGGRGDQETQYF. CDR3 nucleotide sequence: TGTGCCACCAGTGCGGGCGGCAGGGGGGACCAAGAGACCCAGTACTTC.